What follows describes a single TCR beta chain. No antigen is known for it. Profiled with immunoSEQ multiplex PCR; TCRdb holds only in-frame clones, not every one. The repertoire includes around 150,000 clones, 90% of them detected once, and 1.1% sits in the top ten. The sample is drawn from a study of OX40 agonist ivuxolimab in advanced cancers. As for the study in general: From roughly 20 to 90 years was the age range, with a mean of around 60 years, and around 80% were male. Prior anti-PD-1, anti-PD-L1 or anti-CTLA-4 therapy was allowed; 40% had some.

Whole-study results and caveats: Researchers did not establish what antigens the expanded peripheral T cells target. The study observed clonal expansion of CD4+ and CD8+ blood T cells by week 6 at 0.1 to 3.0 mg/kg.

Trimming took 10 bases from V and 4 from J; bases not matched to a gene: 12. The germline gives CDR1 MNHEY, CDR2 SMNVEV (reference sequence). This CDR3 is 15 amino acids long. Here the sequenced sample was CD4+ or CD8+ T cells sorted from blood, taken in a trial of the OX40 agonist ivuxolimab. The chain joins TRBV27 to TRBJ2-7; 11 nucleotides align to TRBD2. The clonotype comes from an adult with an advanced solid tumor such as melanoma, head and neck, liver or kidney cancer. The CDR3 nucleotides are TGTGCCACCCACTCCCCCGGGACTAGCGGTTACGAGCAGTACTTC. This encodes CATHSPGTSGYEQYF.